Following are 5 T cell receptor beta chains from one sample sequenced in a study of PD-1 blockade in classical Hodgkin lymphoma. The assay was immunoSEQ multiplex PCR, and TCRdb's table has in-frame clones only and misses some. The data show over 45,000 clones, just under 75% seen once. Exposure to brentuximab vedotin varied, and each patient had relapsed following autologous stem cell transplantation. Here the sequenced sample was peripheral blood mononuclear cells (PBMCs), taken before the second cycle of nivolumab. The receptor source for this set is a human donor with classical Hodgkin lymphoma.

This clone turned up a few times. The chain has TRBV19 and TRBJ2-2; D perhaps matches TRBD2 (5 bases). Germline CDR1 is LNHDA and CDR2 is SQIVND (reference sequence). Deletions cut 10 bases from V and 0 bases from J, with 12 bases between. This CDR3 comprises 14 residues. This CDR3 is CATSSGTNTGELFF. Written as DNA, the CDR3 is TGTGCCACCTCGTCGGGAACGAACACCGGGGAGCTGTTTTTT.

This CDR3 is CASSYEGANSPLHF. The DNA for the CDR3 is TGTGCCAGCAGTTACGAGGGGGCGAATTCACCCCTCCACTTT. The chain uses TRBV6-6 and TRBJ1-6; 7 bases are shared with TRBD1. The V and J ends lost 2 bases and 7 bases, in that order; junction bases with no gene match: 2. The germline V gene has CDR1 MNHNY and CDR2 SVGAGI (reference sequence). There are 14 residues in the CDR3.

This chain uses TRBV18 with TRBJ2-2; D call uncertain. The CDR3 contains 13 residues. V lost 3 bases and J lost 6, with 8 bases in between. CDR1 and CDR2 (germline): KGHSH, LQKENI. The CDR3, as DNA: TGTGCCAGCTCACCCCTGGTCCCCGGGGAGCTGTTTTTT. Translated, it gives CASSPLVPGELFF.

The V call is TRBV12-5, the J call TRBJ1-2, with D possibly matching TRBD1 (6 bases). The ends were cut back, 6 bases at V and 4 bases at J, with 12 bases in the middle. Germline CDR1 LGHNT, CDR2 FRNRAP. The CDR3 runs 13 residues. In nucleotides, the CDR3 is TGTGCTAGTGGCCCCGGGACAACCTATGGCTACACCTTC. It translates to CASGPGTTYGYTF.

The rearrangement joins TRBV5-4 to TRBJ1-1; D may be TRBD1 (5 bases). Germline V lookup: CDR1 SGHNT, CDR2 YYREEE (reference sequence). This CDR3 is built from 14 residues. The V and J ends lost 0 bases and 4 bases respectively, with 10 bases between them. CDR3 coding DNA: TGTGCCAGCAGCTTGGAGGGCGGGGGCACTGAAGCTTTCTTT. Its translation is CASSLEGGGTEAFF. The full variable domain, in which reference TRBV5-4 and TRBJ1-1 provide the parts outside the CDR3, is ETGVTQSPTHLIKTRGQQVTLRCSSQSGHNTVSWYQQALGQGPQFIFQYYREEENGRGNFPPRFSGLQFPNYSSELNVNALELDDSALYLCASSLEGGGTEAFFGQGTRLTVV.